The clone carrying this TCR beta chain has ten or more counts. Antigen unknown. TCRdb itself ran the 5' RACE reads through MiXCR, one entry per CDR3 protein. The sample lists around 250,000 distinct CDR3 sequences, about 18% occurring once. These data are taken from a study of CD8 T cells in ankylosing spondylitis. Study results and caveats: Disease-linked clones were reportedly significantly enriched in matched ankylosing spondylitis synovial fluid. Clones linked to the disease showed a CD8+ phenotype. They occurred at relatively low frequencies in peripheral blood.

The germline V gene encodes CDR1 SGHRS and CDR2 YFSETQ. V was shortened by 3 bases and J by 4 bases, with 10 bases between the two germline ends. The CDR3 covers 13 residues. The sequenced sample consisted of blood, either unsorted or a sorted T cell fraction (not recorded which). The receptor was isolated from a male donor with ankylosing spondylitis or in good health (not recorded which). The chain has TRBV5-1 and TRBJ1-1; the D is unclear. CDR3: CASSWSEGTEAFF. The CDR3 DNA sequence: TGCGCCAGCAGCTGGTCAGAGGGCACTGAAGCTTTCTTT.